This TCR beta chain was identified in a study of blood T cell repertoires in COVID-19. Measured with immunoSEQ multiplex PCR; TCRdb has only the in-frame clones, and not every one. Among around 250,000 clones listed, around 86% were seen once. The germline gives CDR1 LNHDA, CDR2 SQIVND (reference sequence). The V gene lost 5 bases and the J gene lost 7 bases, with 17 bases spanning the gap. This CDR3 is 14 amino acids long. This receptor was identified in a man aged 25 to 40 who had recovered from COVID-19. The genes are TRBV19 and TRBJ1-2; D remains ambiguous. Sequenced sample: peripheral blood. The CDR3 is CASSSPTSTSGYTF. DNA of the CDR3: TGTGCCAGTAGTTCCCCGACAAGTACCAGTGGCTACACCTTC.